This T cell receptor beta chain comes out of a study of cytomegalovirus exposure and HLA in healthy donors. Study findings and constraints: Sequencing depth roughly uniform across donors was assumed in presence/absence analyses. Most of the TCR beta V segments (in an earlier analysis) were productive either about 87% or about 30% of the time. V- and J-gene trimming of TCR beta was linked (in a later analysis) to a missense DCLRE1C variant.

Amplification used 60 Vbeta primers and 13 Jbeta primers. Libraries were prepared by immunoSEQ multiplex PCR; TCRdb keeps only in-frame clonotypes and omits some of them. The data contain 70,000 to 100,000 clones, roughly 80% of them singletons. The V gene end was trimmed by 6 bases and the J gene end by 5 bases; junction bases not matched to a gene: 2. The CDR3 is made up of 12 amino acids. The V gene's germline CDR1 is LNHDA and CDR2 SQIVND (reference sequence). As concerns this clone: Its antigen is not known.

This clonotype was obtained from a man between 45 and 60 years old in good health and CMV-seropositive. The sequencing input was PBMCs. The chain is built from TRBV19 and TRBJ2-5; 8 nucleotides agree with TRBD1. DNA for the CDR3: TGTGCCAGTAGCAGGGACAGGGAGACCCAGTACTTC. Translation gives CASSRDRETQYF. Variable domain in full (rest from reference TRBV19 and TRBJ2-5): DGGITQSPKYLFRKEGQNVTLSCEQNLNHDAMYWYRQDPGQGLRLIYYSQIVNDFQKGDIAEGYSVSREKKESFPLTVTSAQKNPTAFYLCASSRDRETQYFGPGTRLLVL.